The 17 T cell receptor beta chains in this list originate from one sample, sequenced in a study of cytomegalovirus exposure and HLA in healthy donors. Sequencing used immunoSEQ multiplex PCR; TCRdb keeps in-frame clones, though not all of them. The sample yields some 84,000 clones, roughly 88% seen once. The sample comprised PBMCs. These receptors came from a man aged 25 to 40 in good health and CMV-seronegative.

The chain has TRBV19 and TRBJ2-7; a possible D gene is TRBD2 (6 bases). The length of the CDR3 is 14 residues. Trimming removed 6 bases at V and 7 bases at J, with 19 bases between. Germline assignment: CDR1 LNHDA and CDR2 SQIVND (reference sequence). CDR3 residues: CASREHGRSWEQYF. The CDR3 nucleotides read TGTGCCAGTAGAGAGCATGGGAGGTCCTGGGAGCAGTACTTC.

The rearrangement links TRBV14 to TRBJ2-3; the D gene is possibly TRBD1 (9 bases). The CDR3 has 21 amino acids. Germline V gene sequence: CDR1 SGHDN, CDR2 FVKESK. V was clipped by 1 base and J by 7 bases, with 33 bases between them. The CDR3 spells CASSQGLRGQGSLSGEYTQYF. The CDR3 region has the DNA TGTGCCAGCAGCCAAGGCCTCCGAGGACAGGGGTCTCTTAGCGGGGAATATACGCAGTATTTT.

V is TRBV29-1 and J is TRBJ2-5; 10 nucleotides line up with TRBD1. The trim removed 7 bases at V and 5 bases at J, leaving 4 bases unmatched. The CDR3 length is 12 residues. Germline CDR1 is SQVTM and CDR2 is ANQGSEA. In DNA, the CDR3 is TGCAGCGGACAGGGGGCGTTGGAGACCCAGTACTTC. Translated, it gives CSGQGALETQYF.

The chain uses TRBV28 and TRBJ2-1; 8 positions agree with TRBD1. This CDR3 region has 14 residues. The ends lost 3 bases at V and 8 bases at J; junction bases unmatched: 6. Germline V gives CDR1 MDHEN, CDR2 SYDVKM. CDR3 amino acids: CASSLVQGAHEQFF. The CDR3 DNA reads TGTGCCAGCAGTTTGGTGCAGGGGGCCCATGAGCAGTTCTTC.

This chain links TRBV11-2 with TRBJ2-7; the D is unclear. The CDR3 totals 13 residues. Germline lookup yields CDR1 SGHAT and CDR2 FQNNGV. Trimming pared 0 bases from V and 6 bases from J, leaving 9 bases between. The CDR3 spells CASSLDFTSEQYF. Written as DNA, the CDR3 is TGTGCCAGCAGCTTAGATTTCACCAGCGAGCAGTACTTC.

The chain recombines TRBV10-1 with TRBJ2-2; TRBD1 agrees at 7 bases. With 3 bases clipped from V and 3 bases from J, the junction kept 7 bases outside the gene matches. Germline V gives CDR1 WNHNN, CDR2 SYGVQD (reference sequence). The CDR3 loop spans 16 amino acids. The CDR3 loop is CASSDRQGVDTGELFF. Written as DNA, the CDR3 is TGCGCCAGCAGTGATAGGCAGGGGGTCGACACCGGGGAGCTGTTTTTT.

The chain is built from TRBV7-3 and TRBJ2-1, with 15 bases that match TRBD2. CDR3 size: 20 residues. CDR1 and CDR2 (germline): SGHTA, FQGTGA. After removal of 4 bases from V and 1 base from J, the junction contained 11 bases not matched to a gene. For the CDR3, the DNA is TGTGCCAGCAGCTCCCCGGGGGGGACTAGCGGGAGGCTTTCCTACAATGAGCAGTTCTTC. It specifies CASSSPGGTSGRLSYNEQFF. Filled out from reference TRBV7-3 and TRBJ2-1, the complete variable domain reads GAGVSQTPSNKVTEKGKYVELRCDPISGHTALYWYRQSLGQGPEFLIYFQGTGAADDSGLPNDRFFAVRPEGSVSTLKIQRTERGDSAVYLCASSSPGGTSGRLSYNEQFFGPGTRLTVL.

The chain recombines TRBV5-8 with TRBJ2-5, with 7 nucleotides matching TRBD1. In germline, CDR1 is SGHTS, CDR2 YDEGEE. The CDR3 spans 13 residues. Losses at the gene ends were 4 bases for V and 7 bases for J; bases not matched to a gene: 7. DNA for the CDR3: TGTGCCAGCAGCCGGCGACAGGGTCGGACCCAGTACTTC. Protein: CASSRRQGRTQYF.

This chain links TRBV4-2 with TRBJ2-1, with 7 bases aligning to TRBD1. CDR3 size: 16 residues. V was clipped by 4 bases and J by 4 bases; unmatched bases: 10. The germline V gene encodes CDR1 LGHNA and CDR2 YNFKEQ. The DNA of the CDR3 is TGTGCCAGCAGCCCCTTCTCGGGACAGTTATACAATGAGCAGTTCTTC. Translation gives CASSPFSGQLYNEQFF.

V is TRBV7-2 and J is TRBJ1-3, with TRBD1 identical over 8 bases. The CDR3 has 14 residues. Germline trimming cut 6 bases from V and 3 bases from J; bases unmatched to any gene: 4. The germline gives CDR1 SGHTA, CDR2 FQGNSA. This CDR3 reads CASSLTGGGNTIYF. The CDR3 DNA sequence: TGTGCCAGCAGTCTTACAGGGGGTGGAAACACCATATATTTT.

V is TRBV7-2 and J is TRBJ1-4; TRBD1 matches at 8 bases. Germline loops: CDR1 SGHTA, CDR2 FQGNSA. The ends lost 1 base at V and 5 bases at J; junction bases unmatched: 9. CDR3 length equals 17 residues. The CDR3 sequence: CASSLGPPGQGNEKLFF. The CDR3 nucleotides read TGTGCCAGCAGCTTAGGGCCCCCCGGACAGGGAAATGAAAAACTGTTTTTT.

V is TRBV5-1 and J is TRBJ2-5; weak D call: TRBD2 (6 bases). Trimming shortened V by 3 bases and J by 5 bases, and 11 bases separated the two germline ends. CDR3 length equals 13 residues. In germline, CDR1 is SGHRS, CDR2 YFSETQ. The CDR3, as DNA: TGCGCCAGCAGCTCGGGACTTGGCGAGACCCAGTACTTC. This codes for CASSSGLGETQYF.

This chain links TRBV5-1 with TRBJ1-1, with 9 bases lining up with TRBD1. Germline CDR1 reads SGHRS; CDR2 reads YFSETQ. CDR3 length: 18 amino acids. V was clipped by 0 bases and J by 11 bases; unmatched bases: 20. CDR3 coding DNA: TGCGCCAGCAGCTTGGCGCCCGGCCGGGACAGGGAGCTTAAGTACGCTTTCTTT. Encoded protein: CASSLAPGRDRELKYAFF.

The rearrangement uses TRBV7-9 and TRBJ1-1; 7 bases agree with TRBD1. Germline trimming cut 3 bases from V and 4 bases from J; bases unmatched to any gene: 2. The CDR3 has 13 residues. Looked up from germline, CDR1 is SEHNR and CDR2 is FQNEAQ (reference sequence). As DNA, the CDR3 is TGTGCCAGCAGCTTCCAGGGGGGCACTGAAGCTTTCTTT. Its translation is CASSFQGGTEAFF.

The chain uses TRBV30 and TRBJ1-2; 10 bases map to TRBD1. This CDR3 contains 13 residues. Unmatched junction bases numbered 2, after V lost 3 bases and J lost 4 bases. The germline gives CDR1 GTSNPN, CDR2 SVGIG (reference sequence). CDR3 coding DNA: TGTGCCTGGAGGACAGGGGGCGTCTATGGCTACACCTTC. This gives the protein CAWRTGGVYGYTF.

The rearrangement joins TRBV28 to TRBJ2-3; D may be TRBD1 (5 bases). The CDR3 has 14 residues. Trimming cost V 10 bases and J 6 bases, with 20 bases left between them. Germline assignment: CDR1 MDHEN and CDR2 SYDVKM. CDR3 DNA: TGTGCCACCCAGGGCGGACGGGCCTCGGATACGCAGTATTTT. Its protein is CATQGGRASDTQYF.

V is TRBV7-9 and J is TRBJ2-2; no firm D call. Trimming took 5 bases from V and 4 from J, leaving 23 bases between them. The CDR3 covers 18 residues. Germline V gene data show CDR1 as SEHNR and CDR2 as FQNEAQ (reference sequence). Here the CDR3 reads CASSPYRLGSTLTGELFF. The CDR3 DNA is TGTGCCAGCAGCCCTTACCGCCTCGGGTCCACCCTCACCGGGGAGCTGTTTTTT.